This TCR beta chain was sequenced in a study of cytomegalovirus exposure and HLA in healthy donors. Study summary: T cells numbering around 170 million yielded some 100 million unique TCR beta sequences in an earlier analysis. In an early release, HLA-typed donors contributed roughly 85 million unique TCR sequences.

About this clone: Its cognate antigen is unknown.

Germline V lookup: CDR1 MNHNY, CDR2 SVGAGI (reference sequence). Losses at the gene ends were 5 bases for V and 5 bases for J; bases not matched to a gene: 9. This CDR3 region has 16 residues. PCR was performed using 60 Vbeta and 13 Jbeta primers. Only in-frame clones appear in the TCRdb table, and some are missing; sequencing was by immunoSEQ multiplex PCR. Among approximately 150,000 clones, 78% were seen once, and the ten largest hold 2.5% to 3.5%. Findings of the study overall: Reportedly, a later analysis found an Asian-associated ancestry cluster had fewer N-insertions than the roughly 700-donor mean. Sequencing depth roughly uniform across donors was assumed in presence/absence analyses.

Sample: PBMCs. The TCR was taken from a female donor in good health and CMV-seronegative. V gene TRBV6-6 combines with J gene TRBJ1-6, with TRBD1 matching 7 bases. This CDR3 reads CASSKRQGTNNSPLHF. CDR3 DNA sequence: TGTGCCAGCAGTAAGCGACAGGGTACGAATAATTCACCCCTCCACTTT.